The clone carrying this T cell receptor beta chain was picked up a small number of times. Antigen: not known. Via MiXCR, TCRdb re-called the 5' RACE reads, giving one row per CDR3 protein. The table shows around 320,000 distinct CDR3 sequences, with roughly a tenth occurring only once. The sample originates from a study of T cells after yellow fever vaccination. Overall study findings and caveats: Abundant bulk-derived clonotypes could contaminate FACS-sorted repertoires.

V shed 3 bases and J shed 6 bases, with 12 bases lying between them. CDR1 and CDR2 (germline): MGHRA, YSYEKL. The CDR3 runs 14 residues. The chain employs TRBV4-1 and TRBJ1-5; D is unclear. The sample here was CD4+ T cells sorted from PBMCs, taken 45 days after the yellow fever booster vaccination. The clonotype originates from a man aged 18 to 29 who received the YFV17D yellow fever vaccine. CDR3 nucleotide sequence: TGCGCCAGCAGCCATCTGATAGGTGGTCAGCCCCAGCATTTT. It is translated as CASSHLIGGQPQHF.